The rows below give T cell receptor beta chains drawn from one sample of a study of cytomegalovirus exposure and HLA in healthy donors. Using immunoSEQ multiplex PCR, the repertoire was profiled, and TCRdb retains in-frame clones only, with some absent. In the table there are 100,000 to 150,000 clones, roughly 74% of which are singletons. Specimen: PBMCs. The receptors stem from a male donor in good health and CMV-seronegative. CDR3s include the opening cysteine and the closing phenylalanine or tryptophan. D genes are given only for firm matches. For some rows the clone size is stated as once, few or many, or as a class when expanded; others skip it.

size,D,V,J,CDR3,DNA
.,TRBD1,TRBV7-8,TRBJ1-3,CASSLVNEGAPGNTIYF,TGTGCCAGCAGCTTAGTTAATGAGGGGGCGCCTGGAAACACCATATATTTT
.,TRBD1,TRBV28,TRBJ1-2,CASRPGQASLGYTF,TGTGCCAGCAGGCCGGGACAGGCGAGTCTCGGCTACACCTTC
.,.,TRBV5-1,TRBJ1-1,CASSFWQGSTEAFF,TGCGCCAGCAGCTTTTGGCAGGGGAGCACTGAAGCTTTCTTT
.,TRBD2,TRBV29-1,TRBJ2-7,CSVEGLAGDRGYEQYF,TGCAGCGTTGAAGGGCTAGCGGGAGACCGGGGCTACGAGCAGTACTTC
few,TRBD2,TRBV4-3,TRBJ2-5,CASSQVGGQETQYF,TGCGCCAGCAGCCAAGTCGGGGGGCAAGAGACCCAGTACTTC
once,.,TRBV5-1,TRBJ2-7,CASSFSSGSVSYEQYF,TGCGCCAGCAGCTTCAGTTCAGGGTCGGTATCCTACGAGCAGTACTTC
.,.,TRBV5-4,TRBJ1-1,CASSFYRDGVEAFF,TGTGCCAGCAGCTTTTACAGGGACGGGGTGGAAGCTTTCTTT
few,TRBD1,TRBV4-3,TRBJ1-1,CASSLTVPQGASVTEAFF,TGCGCCAGCAGCCTAACCGTGCCACAGGGGGCCTCGGTCACTGAAGCTTTCTTT
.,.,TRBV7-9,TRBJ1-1,CSSSLSGATEDTEAFF,TGTTCCAGCAGCTTATCAGGGGCTACAGAAGACACTGAAGCTTTCTTT
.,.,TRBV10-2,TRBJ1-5,CASSDLIRGWGNQPQHF,TGCGCCAGCAGTGACCTTATTAGGGGTTGGGGCAATCAGCCCCAGCATTTT
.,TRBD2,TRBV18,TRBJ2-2,CASSPLPAGTSGRALDTGELFF,TGTGCCAGCTCACCACTCCCAGCCGGGACTAGCGGGAGGGCCCTTGACACCGGGGAGCTGTTTTTT
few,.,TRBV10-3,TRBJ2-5,CAISESSQETQYF,TGTGCCATCAGTGAGTCGAGTCAAGAGACCCAGTACTTC
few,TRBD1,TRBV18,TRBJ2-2,CASSPKGQRTGELFF,TGTGCCAGCTCACCAAAGGGACAGCGGACCGGGGAGCTGTTTTTT
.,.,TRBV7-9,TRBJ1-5,CASSSTGGQPQHF,TGTGCCAGCAGCTCAACCGGAGGACAGCCCCAGCATTTT
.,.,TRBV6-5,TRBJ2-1,CASSRGDSDNEQFF,TGTGCCAGCAGTAGGGGGGACAGCGACAATGAGCAGTTCTTC
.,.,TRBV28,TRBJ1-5,CASSPLLKYSNQPQHF,TGTGCCAGCAGTCCACTTTTAAAATATAGCAATCAGCCCCAGCATTTT
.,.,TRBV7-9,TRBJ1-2,CASTPLLRGRSYGYTF,TGTGCCAGCACCCCTTTACTAAGGGGCCGATCCTATGGCTACACCTTC